This T cell receptor (beta chain) was identified in a study of cytomegalovirus exposure and HLA in healthy donors. Turning to the study itself: The Caucasian-associated ancestry cluster held roughly 84% of roughly 400 genotyped donors.

Each of the donors was a healthy bone marrow donor. Although they were nominally healthy when sampled, donors likely had unrecorded immune exposures. Germline CDR1 SGDLS, CDR2 YYNGEE. Trimming removed 4 bases at V and 2 bases at J, with 14 bases between. The length of the CDR3 is 15 residues. The primer mix had 60 Vbeta and 13 Jbeta primers. Some clones are missing from TCRdb's copy, which holds only in-frame ones; the method was immunoSEQ multiplex PCR. The data contain 120,000 or so clones, roughly 80% of them singletons. The sample taken for sequencing was PBMCs. The receptor was isolated from a man aged 55 to 70 in good health and CMV-seropositive. The rearrangement joins TRBV9 to TRBJ2-3; D gene uncertain. The chain's CDR3 is CASSLQVTPTDTQYF. The CDR3 DNA sequence: TGTGCCAGCAGCCTTCAGGTTACCCCCACAGATACGCAGTATTTT.